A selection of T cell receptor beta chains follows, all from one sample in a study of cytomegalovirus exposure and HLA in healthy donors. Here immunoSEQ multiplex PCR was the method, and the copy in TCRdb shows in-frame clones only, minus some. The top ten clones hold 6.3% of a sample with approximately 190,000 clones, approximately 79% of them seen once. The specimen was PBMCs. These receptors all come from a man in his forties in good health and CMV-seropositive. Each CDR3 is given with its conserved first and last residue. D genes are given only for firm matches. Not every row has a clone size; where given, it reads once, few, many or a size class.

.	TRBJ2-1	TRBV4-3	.	TGCGCCAGCAGCCAAGATCTGGGGCCCTACAATGAGCAGTTCTTC	CASSQDLGPYNEQFF
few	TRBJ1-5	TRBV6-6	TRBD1	TGTGCCAGCTTTAACGGACAGGGTCTTAATCAGCCCCAGCATTTT	CASFNGQGLNQPQHF
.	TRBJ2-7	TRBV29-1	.	TGCAGCGTTGAGACGGGGATAAGCTCCTACGAGCAGTACTTC	CSVETGISSYEQYF
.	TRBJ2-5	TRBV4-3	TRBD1	TGCGCCAGCAGCCAGGGGGACAGGGCGTCAGAGACCCAGTACTTC	CASSQGDRASETQYF
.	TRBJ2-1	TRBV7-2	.	TGTGCCAGCAGCGAGGGACAATACAATGAGCAGTTCTTC	CASSEGQYNEQFF
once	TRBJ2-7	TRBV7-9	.	TGTGCCAGCAGCTTGAAGGCCGACACGTACTCCTACGAGCAGTACTTC	CASSLKADTYSYEQYF
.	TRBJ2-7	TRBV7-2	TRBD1	TGTGCCAGCAGCCCATACAGGGGGCGAATGTCCTACGAGCAGTACTTC	CASSPYRGRMSYEQYF
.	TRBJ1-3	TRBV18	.	TGTGCCAGCTCACCACGGGCGGGGTCTGGAAACACCATATATTTT	CASSPRAGSGNTIYF
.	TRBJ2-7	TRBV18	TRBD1	TGTGCCAGCTCCGAACTAGGGACAGGGCGCGACGAGCAGTACTTC	CASSELGTGRDEQYF
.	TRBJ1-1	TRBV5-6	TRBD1	TGTGCCAGCAGCTTACCAGGGGGCCGGGTGAACACTGAAGCTTTCTTT	CASSLPGGRVNTEAFF
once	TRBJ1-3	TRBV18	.	TGTGCCAGCTCACCAAAAACGACAGGATCCTCTGGAAACACCATATATTTT	CASSPKTTGSSGNTIYF
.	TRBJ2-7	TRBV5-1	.	TGCGCCAGCAGCTTGGTCGACTCTTCCTACGAGCAGTACTTC	CASSLVDSSYEQYF
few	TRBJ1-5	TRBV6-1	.	TGTGCCAGCAGTGAAATAGGCGGGGGTAATCAGCCCCAGCATTTT	CASSEIGGGNQPQHF
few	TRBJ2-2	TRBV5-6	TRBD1	TGTGCCAGCAGCCCCCCGGGACAGGGTCTATCCGGGGAGCTGTTTTTT	CASSPPGQGLSGELFF
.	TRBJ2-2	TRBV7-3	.	TGTGCCAGCGGCGGGGACGGGGAGCTGTTTTTT	CASGGDGELFF
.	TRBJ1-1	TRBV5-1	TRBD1	TGCGCCAGCAGTCAACAGGGGGGCACTGAAGCTTTCTTT	CASSQQGGTEAFF
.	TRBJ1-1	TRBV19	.	TGTGCCAGTAGTATAGATCAAGGAGCTCCCGGAGCTTTCTTT	CASSIDQGAPGAFF
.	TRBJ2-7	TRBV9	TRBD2	TGTGCCAGCAGCGTATTAGTAGCGGGGGGGTACGAGCAGTACTTC	CASSVLVAGGYEQYF
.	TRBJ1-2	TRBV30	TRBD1	TGTGCCTGGAGTTTCTCGGACAGGCCTAACTATGGCTACACCTTC	CAWSFSDRPNYGYTF
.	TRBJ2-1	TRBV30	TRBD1	TGTGCCTACCACCCGGGACAGGGGGGGAATGAGCAGTTCTTC	CAYHPGQGGNEQFF